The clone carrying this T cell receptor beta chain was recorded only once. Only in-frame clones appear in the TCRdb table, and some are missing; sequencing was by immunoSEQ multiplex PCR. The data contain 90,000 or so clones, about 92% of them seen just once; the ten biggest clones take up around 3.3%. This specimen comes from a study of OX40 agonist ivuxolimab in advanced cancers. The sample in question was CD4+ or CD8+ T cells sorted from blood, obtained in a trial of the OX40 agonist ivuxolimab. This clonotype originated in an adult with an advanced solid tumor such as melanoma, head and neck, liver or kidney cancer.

The CDR3 coding sequence is TGTGCCAGCAGCTTTGGGGGCGCGAACACCGGGGAGCTGTTTTTT. It yields the protein CASSFGGANTGELFF. The chain recombines TRBV7-9 with TRBJ2-2; TRBD1 might be the D (6 bases). Germline CDR1 is SEHNR and CDR2 is FQNEAQ (reference sequence). Between the trimmed V and J ends, which lost 3 bases and 0 bases, there was a span of 8 bases. The CDR3 totals 15 residues.